Sequencing of this T cell receptor (beta chain) was carried out in a study of T cells expressing NK-cell markers. Germline V gene data show CDR1 as SQVTM and CDR2 as ANQGSEA. The CDR3 covers 13 residues. One entry per CDR3 protein, without DNA, is what TCRdb gives after re-calling the 5' RACE reads. This sample's clone table lists about 550,000 distinct CDR3 sequences. The V and J genes are TRBV29-1 and TRBJ2-3; lacking DNA, the TRBD1 call made by TCRdb goes unchecked. This receptor was identified in a young man in good health. Input material: blood T cells: a sorted CD56 or NKG2C T cell subset, CD4+ or CD8+ T cells, or bulk PBMC T cells (not recorded which). CDR3 region: CSVRGGGRMTQYF.